Listed below are T cell receptor beta chains from one sample, sequenced in a study of T-cell memory formation after mild COVID-19. Each CDR3 protein gets one entry after TCRdb re-called the 5' RACE reads with MiXCR. Of around 500,000 distinct CDR3 sequences in the sample, roughly 20% were seen once. Sequenced material: PBMCs or a T cell subset sorted from them (not recorded which). These TCRs come from an adult woman who had mild COVID-19 (a few samples of this study predate the infection). Cell type and time point are not known. Each CDR3 is given with its conserved first and last residue. A D gene is named only where the DNA matches it firmly. A row's size may be missing; if present it is once, few, many or a size class.

clone_size	d_call	v_call	j_call	cdr3_aa	cdr3_nt
once	TRBD2	TRBV7-9	TRBJ2-1	CASSRSSGRGNEQFF	TGTGCCAGCAGCCGATCTAGCGGGAGGGGCAATGAGCAGTTCTTC
NA	NA	TRBV19	TRBJ1-1	CASNPTGQSGAFF	TGTGCCAGTAACCCGACAGGACAATCGGGCGCTTTCTTT
few	NA	TRBV29-1	TRBJ1-5	CSAGWGNQPQHF	TGCAGCGCGGGATGGGGCAATCAGCCCCAGCATTTT
few	NA	TRBV20-1	TRBJ1-1	CSAWKGVDTEAFF	TGCAGTGCTTGGAAGGGGGTTGACACTGAAGCTTTCTTT
few	NA	TRBV21-1	TRBJ2-5	CASSKAQGSQETQYF	TGTGCCAGCAGCAAAGCGCAGGGTTCCCAAGAGACCCAGTACTTC
NA	NA	TRBV5-1	TRBJ2-1	CASSQTRWDEQFF	TGCGCCAGCAGCCAGACTAGGTGGGATGAGCAGTTCTTC
NA	NA	TRBV6-1	TRBJ1-1	CASSEFGPEAFF	TGTGCCAGCAGTGAATTCGGCCCTGAAGCTTTCTTT
many	TRBD2	TRBV7-9	TRBJ2-3	CASSPLAGGTDTQYF	TGTGCCAGCAGCCCATTAGCGGGGGGCACAGATACGCAGTATTTT
NA	TRBD2	TRBV6-6	TRBJ2-3	CASSYRSTSGGRETDTQYF	TGTGCCAGCAGTTACCGTTCGACTAGCGGGGGGCGCGAGACAGATACGCAGTATTTT
few	NA	TRBV24-1	TRBJ2-1	CATSDHSQGSYNEQFF	TGTGCCACCAGTGATCACTCCCAGGGCTCCTACAATGAGCAGTTCTTC
few	NA	TRBV20-1	TRBJ2-7	CSARVGGVSYEQYF	TGCAGTGCTAGAGTGGGTGGCGTCTCCTACGAGCAGTACTTC
NA	NA	TRBV7-2	TRBJ2-7	CASSLGGTYSYEQYF	TGTGCCAGCAGCTTAGGCGGGACTTACTCCTACGAGCAGTACTTC
NA	NA	TRBV6-2/TRBV6-3	TRBJ2-2	CASSHDGRNTGELFF	TGTGCCAGCAGCCACGACGGACGTAACACCGGGGAGCTGTTTTTT
few	NA	TRBV15	TRBJ2-7	CATSRDPGARYEQYF	TGTGCCACCAGCAGAGATCCAGGGGCGAGGTACGAGCAGTACTTC
NA	NA	TRBV5-1	TRBJ1-6	CASSLWMDNSPLHF	TGCGCCAGCAGCTTGTGGATGGATAATTCACCCCTCCACTTT
NA	TRBD1	TRBV12-3/TRBV12-4	TRBJ2-1	CASSDQGAIGKNEQFF	TGTGCCAGCAGTGACCAGGGGGCGATAGGGAAGAATGAGCAGTTCTTC
few	TRBD2	TRBV3-1	TRBJ2-3	CASSQGLTSGYTQYF	TGTGCCAGCAGCCAAGGTCTCACTAGCGGCTATACGCAGTATTTT
NA	TRBD1	TRBV4-3	TRBJ1-1	CASSRVGQGDTEAFF	TGCGCCAGCAGCCGAGTGGGACAGGGGGACACTGAAGCTTTCTTT
NA	TRBD1	TRBV24-1	TRBJ2-5	CATSDAGQVWQETQYF	TGTGCCACCAGTGACGCAGGACAGGTTTGGCAAGAGACCCAGTACTTC
few	NA	TRBV29-1	TRBJ1-3	CSVWDHRPTSSGNTIYF	TGCAGCGTTTGGGACCACAGACCGACTTCCTCTGGAAACACCATATATTTT
few	NA	TRBV9	TRBJ1-2	CASSEDGGLDYGYTF	TGTGCCAGCAGCGAGGACGGGGGGCTCGACTATGGCTACACCTTC
few	NA	TRBV6-1	TRBJ2-7	CASSELRYEQYF	TGTGCCAGCAGTGAACTTCGCTACGAGCAGTACTTC
few	TRBD1	TRBV20-1	TRBJ2-7	CSAGQGNNEQYF	TGCAGTGCAGGACAGGGGAACAACGAGCAGTACTTC
NA	NA	TRBV30	TRBJ1-5	CAWTPGLPGGQPQHF	TGTGCCTGGACTCCGGGCCTTCCCGGGGGGCAGCCCCAGCATTTT
few	TRBD2	TRBV20-1	TRBJ2-5	CSADRLAGSETQYF	TGCAGTGCTGACAGACTAGCGGGATCAGAGACCCAGTACTTC
NA	TRBD2	TRBV20-1	TRBJ2-7	CSARGTSVTYEQYF	TGCAGTGCTAGAGGGACTAGCGTTACCTACGAGCAGTACTTC
few	NA	TRBV7-9	TRBJ1-5	CASSLGGAGQPQHF	TGTGCCAGCAGCTTAGGGGGGGCTGGACAGCCCCAGCATTTT
NA	TRBD2	TRBV11-2	TRBJ2-3	CASSIAGEADTQYF	TGTGCCAGCAGCATAGCGGGAGAAGCAGATACGCAGTATTTT
NA	NA	TRBV6-2/TRBV6-3	TRBJ2-7	CASTDTRYEQYF	TGTGCCAGCACTGATACGCGCTACGAGCAGTACTTC
NA	TRBD2	TRBV7-8	TRBJ2-3	CASSLRLAGGRYTDTQYF	TGTGCCAGCAGCTTAAGATTAGCGGGGGGGCGTTACACAGATACGCAGTATTTT
few	NA	TRBV15	TRBJ2-1	CATSIGSVSEQFF	TGTGCCACCAGCATTGGGAGTGTCAGTGAGCAGTTCTTC
few	TRBD2	TRBV7-3	TRBJ2-3	CASSIGTSGVVDTQYF	TGTGCCAGCAGCATCGGGACTAGCGGGGTTGTAGATACGCAGTATTTT
few	NA	TRBV12-3/TRBV12-4	TRBJ1-2	CASSPWMDGYTF	TGTGCCAGCAGTCCGTGGATGGATGGCTACACCTTC
few	TRBD2	TRBV4-1	TRBJ2-1	CASSRAGLVYSYNEQFF	TGCGCCAGCAGCCGAGCGGGACTTGTCTACTCCTACAATGAGCAGTTCTTC
few	NA	TRBV27	TRBJ1-6	CASSLYAGRDSPLHF	TGTGCCAGCAGTTTATATGCAGGGAGAGATTCACCCCTCCACTTT
NA	NA	TRBV4-3	TRBJ1-3	CASSQVGSGAGNTIYF	TGCGCCAGCAGCCAAGTTGGGTCAGGGGCAGGAAACACCATATATTTT
NA	NA	TRBV30	TRBJ2-7	CAWSYGAGGGYEQYF	TGTGCCTGGAGTTACGGAGCGGGTGGAGGCTACGAGCAGTACTTC
NA	TRBD1	TRBV7-2	TRBJ1-3	CASSQGQAVSGNTIYF	TGTGCCAGCAGCCAGGGACAGGCGGTCTCTGGAAACACCATATATTTT
few	NA	TRBV20-1	TRBJ1-1	CSASQGSMNTEAFF	TGCAGTGCTAGTCAGGGGAGCATGAACACTGAAGCTTTCTTT
many	NA	TRBV12-3/TRBV12-4	TRBJ2-3	CASSFYGGSGTDTQYF	TGTGCCAGCAGTTTTTACGGGGGATCGGGCACAGATACGCAGTATTTT
NA	TRBD2	TRBV10-3	TRBJ2-5	CATGKGGELKTQYF	TGTGCCACCGGAAAGGGAGGGGAACTAAAGACCCAGTACTTC
NA	TRBD2	TRBV11-3	TRBJ2-1	CASSSRTSGSINEQFF	TGTGCCAGCAGCTCTAGGACTAGCGGGAGCATCAATGAGCAGTTCTTC
few	TRBD2	TRBV20-1	TRBJ2-1	CSPKREPYNEQFF	TGCAGCCCCAAGCGGGAGCCCTACAATGAGCAGTTCTTC
few	TRBD1	TRBV11-2	TRBJ1-2	CASSSGQGRFGGYTF	TGTGCCAGCAGCTCGGGACAGGGGCGATTTGGAGGCTACACCTTC
few	NA	TRBV20-1	TRBJ1-1	CSARVASPKEVKAEAFF	TGCAGTGCTAGAGTCGCTAGTCCAAAGGAAGTAAAGGCTGAAGCTTTCTTT
NA	TRBD1	TRBV9	TRBJ2-7	CASSPRTGGFYEQYF	TGTGCCAGCAGCCCCCGGACAGGGGGCTTTTACGAGCAGTACTTC
few	NA	TRBV12-3/TRBV12-4	TRBJ1-1	CASTWVRGKGTEAFF	TGTGCCAGCACTTGGGTAAGGGGGAAGGGGACTGAAGCTTTCTTT
many	TRBD1	TRBV7-9	TRBJ2-7	CASSRAETGGYEQYF	TGTGCCAGCAGTCGGGCCGAGACAGGGGGATACGAGCAGTACTTC
NA	TRBD1	TRBV30	TRBJ1-1	CAWSPLGTGNTEAFF	TGTGCCTGGAGTCCCCTGGGGACAGGGAACACTGAAGCTTTCTTT
few	NA	TRBV20-1	TRBJ2-5	CSARNLSGTTTMGETQYF	TGCAGTGCTAGAAATCTCTCAGGGACCACAACGATGGGGGAGACCCAGTACTTC
NA	NA	TRBV20-1	TRBJ1-1	CSAARGGNTEAFF	TGCAGTGCCGCTAGGGGGGGGAACACTGAAGCTTTCTTT
NA	TRBD1	TRBV5-4	TRBJ1-6	CAIRPSGTEDSPLHF	TGTGCCATCAGACCATCCGGGACAGAAGATTCACCCCTCCACTTT
NA	TRBD1	TRBV29-1	TRBJ2-3	CSGAGDRGPDTQYF	TGCAGCGGGGCTGGGGACAGGGGGCCAGATACGCAGTATTTT